These T cell receptor beta chains were read from a single sample in a study of shared clonotypes between healthy human individuals. TCRdb keeps only in-frame clones here, not all; method: immunoSEQ multiplex PCR. The sample has around 2,000,000 clones; 85% to 95% are singletons. Material: naive CD8+ T cells from PBMCs. Receptors were obtained from a man younger than 35 in good health. Some clones in this sample may be carry-over from other donors' samples. CDR3s include the opening cysteine and the closing phenylalanine or tryptophan. Each record gives: J gene, D gene, V gene, clone size, CDR3 protein, CDR3 DNA. A D gene is named only where the DNA matches it firmly. The size of a clone is reported for some rows only, either as once, few or many, or as a class for expanded clones.

j_call: TRBJ2-1
d_call: -
v_call: TRBV7-9
clone_size: -
cdr3_aa: CASRLGSYNEQFF
cdr3_nt: TGTGCCAGCAGACTAGGCTCCTACAATGAGCAGTTCTTC

j_call: TRBJ1-1
d_call: -
v_call: TRBV7-9
clone_size: -
cdr3_aa: CASSLIGTGRHTEAFF
cdr3_nt: TGTGCCAGCAGCTTAATTGGTACAGGGCGCCACACTGAAGCTTTCTTT

j_call: TRBJ2-7
d_call: -
v_call: TRBV28
clone_size: -
cdr3_aa: CASEAPGAFYEQYF
cdr3_nt: TGTGCCAGTGAGGCGCCGGGAGCATTTTACGAGCAGTACTTC

j_call: TRBJ2-1
d_call: -
v_call: TRBV27
clone_size: -
cdr3_aa: CASKYLTENEQFF
cdr3_nt: TGTGCCAGCAAATATCTGACAGAGAATGAGCAGTTCTTC

j_call: TRBJ2-7
d_call: TRBD2
v_call: TRBV5-1
clone_size: -
cdr3_aa: CASSEGLAGTSYEQYF
cdr3_nt: TGCGCCAGCAGCGAAGGACTAGCGGGAACCTCCTACGAGCAGTACTTC

j_call: TRBJ2-7
d_call: TRBD2
v_call: TRBV9
clone_size: -
cdr3_aa: CASSVAGTSGYEQYF
cdr3_nt: TGTGCCAGCAGCGTCGCCGGGACTAGCGGCTACGAGCAGTACTTC

j_call: TRBJ2-7
d_call: TRBD2
v_call: TRBV5-6
clone_size: -
cdr3_aa: CASSSSGRLYEQYF
cdr3_nt: TGTGCCAGCAGCTCTAGCGGGAGACTTTACGAGCAGTACTTC

j_call: TRBJ2-7
d_call: -
v_call: TRBV4-3
clone_size: -
cdr3_aa: CASSQGRSSSYEQYF
cdr3_nt: TGCGCCAGCAGCCAAGGGAGGTCCTCCTCCTACGAGCAGTACTTC

j_call: TRBJ2-1
d_call: -
v_call: TRBV14
clone_size: -
cdr3_aa: CASSHLGQTFNEQFF
cdr3_nt: TGTGCCAGCAGCCATCTTGGACAGACATTTAATGAGCAGTTCTTC

j_call: TRBJ2-7
d_call: TRBD2
v_call: TRBV6-5
clone_size: -
cdr3_aa: CAGQRELNEQYF
cdr3_nt: TGTGCCGGTCAGCGGGAGTTGAACGAGCAGTACTTC

j_call: TRBJ2-1
d_call: TRBD1
v_call: TRBV9
clone_size: -
cdr3_aa: CASSVTRDSLYNEQFF
cdr3_nt: TGTGCCAGCAGCGTAACCCGGGACAGCCTATACAATGAGCAGTTCTTC

j_call: TRBJ1-5
d_call: -
v_call: TRBV10-3
clone_size: -
cdr3_aa: CAISDGSGGRQPQHF
cdr3_nt: TGTGCCATCAGTGACGGGTCAGGTGGCCGGCAGCCCCAGCATTTT

j_call: TRBJ2-2
d_call: -
v_call: TRBV25-1
clone_size: -
cdr3_aa: CASSELGSGNTGELFF
cdr3_nt: TGTGCCAGCAGTGAATTAGGGTCAGGGAACACCGGGGAGCTGTTTTTT

j_call: TRBJ2-7
d_call: -
v_call: TRBV29-1
clone_size: once
cdr3_aa: CSVDVGDTYEQYF
cdr3_nt: TGCAGCGTTGACGTTGGGGACACCTACGAGCAGTACTTC

j_call: TRBJ2-3
d_call: -
v_call: TRBV10-3
clone_size: -
cdr3_aa: CAISENLGVGTDTQYF
cdr3_nt: TGTGCCATCAGTGAGAACTTGGGGGTGGGGACAGATACGCAGTATTTT

j_call: TRBJ2-3
d_call: -
v_call: TRBV27
clone_size: once
cdr3_aa: CASSLSRPDTQYF
cdr3_nt: TGTGCCAGCAGTTTATCGAGGCCAGATACGCAGTATTTT

j_call: TRBJ1-2
d_call: -
v_call: TRBV9
clone_size: -
cdr3_aa: CASRDSHRGSGYTF
cdr3_nt: TGTGCCAGCAGGGACAGTCACCGAGGCTCTGGCTACACCTTC

j_call: TRBJ2-7
d_call: -
v_call: TRBV13
clone_size: -
cdr3_aa: CASSLGGASVGYEQYF
cdr3_nt: TGTGCCAGCAGCTTAGGAGGGGCCAGCGTCGGATACGAGCAGTACTTC

j_call: TRBJ2-7
d_call: -
v_call: TRBV27
clone_size: -
cdr3_aa: CASSPGPMRAYEQYF
cdr3_nt: TGTGCCAGCAGTCCGGGACCCATGAGAGCCTACGAGCAGTACTTC

j_call: TRBJ1-5
d_call: TRBD1
v_call: TRBV4-2
clone_size: -
cdr3_aa: CASSSRLGQGIEYQPQHF
cdr3_nt: TGTGCCAGCAGCTCAAGACTCGGACAGGGGATAGAGTATCAGCCCCAGCATTTT

j_call: TRBJ1-5
d_call: -
v_call: TRBV5-6
clone_size: once
cdr3_aa: CASSSVDGQPQHF
cdr3_nt: TGTGCCAGCAGCTCAGTCGACGGACAGCCCCAGCATTTT

j_call: TRBJ1-1
d_call: -
v_call: TRBV29-1
clone_size: -
cdr3_aa: CSVERAGLAEAFF
cdr3_nt: TGCAGCGTTGAACGTGCAGGCCTGGCTGAAGCTTTCTTT

j_call: TRBJ1-1
d_call: -
v_call: TRBV7-9
clone_size: few
cdr3_aa: CASSLDRDLNTEAFF
cdr3_nt: TGTGCCAGCAGCTTAGATCGGGACTTGAACACTGAAGCTTTCTTT

j_call: TRBJ1-5
d_call: -
v_call: TRBV27
clone_size: -
cdr3_aa: CASSLWPQNQPQHF
cdr3_nt: TGTGCCAGCAGTTTATGGCCTCAAAATCAGCCCCAGCATTTT

j_call: TRBJ2-7
d_call: -
v_call: TRBV7-9
clone_size: -
cdr3_aa: CASSETAGEQYF
cdr3_nt: TGTGCCAGCAGCGAAACCGCGGGAGAGCAGTACTTC

j_call: TRBJ1-1
d_call: -
v_call: TRBV6-5
clone_size: -
cdr3_aa: CASSYVAGNTEAFF
cdr3_nt: TGTGCCAGCAGTTATGTCGCAGGTAACACTGAAGCTTTCTTT

j_call: TRBJ2-1
d_call: -
v_call: TRBV4-3
clone_size: -
cdr3_aa: CASSQEGHAEQFF
cdr3_nt: TGCGCCAGCAGCCAAGAAGGGCATGCTGAGCAGTTCTTC

j_call: TRBJ1-4
d_call: -
v_call: TRBV27
clone_size: -
cdr3_aa: CASSLTSATNEKLFF
cdr3_nt: TGTGCCAGCAGTTTAACTTCGGCAACTAATGAAAAACTGTTTTTT